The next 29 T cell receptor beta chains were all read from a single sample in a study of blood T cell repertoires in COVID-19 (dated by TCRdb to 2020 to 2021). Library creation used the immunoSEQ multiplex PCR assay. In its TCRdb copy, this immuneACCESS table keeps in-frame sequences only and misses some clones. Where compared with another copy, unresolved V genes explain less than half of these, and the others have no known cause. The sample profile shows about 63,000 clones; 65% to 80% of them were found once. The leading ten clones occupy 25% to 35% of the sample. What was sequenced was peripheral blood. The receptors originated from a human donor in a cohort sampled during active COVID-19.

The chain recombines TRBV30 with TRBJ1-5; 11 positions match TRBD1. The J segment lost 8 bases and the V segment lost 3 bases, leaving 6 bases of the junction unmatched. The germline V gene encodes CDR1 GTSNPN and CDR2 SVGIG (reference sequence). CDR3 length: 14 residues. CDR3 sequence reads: CAWSGQGAGEPQHF. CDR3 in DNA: TGTGCCTGGAGCGGACAGGGGGCTGGGGAGCCCCAGCATTTT.

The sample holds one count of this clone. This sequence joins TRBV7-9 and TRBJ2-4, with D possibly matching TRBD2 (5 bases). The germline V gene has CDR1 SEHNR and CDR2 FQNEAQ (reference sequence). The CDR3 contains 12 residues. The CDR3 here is CAEVVAKNIQYF. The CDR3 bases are TGTGCGGAGGTTGTAGCCAAAAACATTCAGTACTTC.

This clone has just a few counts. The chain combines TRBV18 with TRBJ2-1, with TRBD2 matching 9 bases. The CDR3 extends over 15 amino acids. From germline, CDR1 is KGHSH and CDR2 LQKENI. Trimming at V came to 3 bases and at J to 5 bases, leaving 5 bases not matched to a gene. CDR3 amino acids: CASSPQREANNEQFF. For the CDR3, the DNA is TGTGCCAGCTCACCTCAGCGGGAGGCAAACAATGAGCAGTTCTTC.

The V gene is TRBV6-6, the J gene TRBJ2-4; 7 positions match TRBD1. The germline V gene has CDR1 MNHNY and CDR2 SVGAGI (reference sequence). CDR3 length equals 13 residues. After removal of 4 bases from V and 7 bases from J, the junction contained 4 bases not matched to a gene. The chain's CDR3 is CASSSTGSNIQYF. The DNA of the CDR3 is TGTGCCAGCAGTTCGACAGGGAGCAACATTCAGTACTTC.

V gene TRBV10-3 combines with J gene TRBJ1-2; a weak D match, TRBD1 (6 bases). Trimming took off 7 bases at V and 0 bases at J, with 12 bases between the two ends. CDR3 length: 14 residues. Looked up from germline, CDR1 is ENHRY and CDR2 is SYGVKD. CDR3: CAITGDTANYGYTF. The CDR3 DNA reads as TGTGCCATCACCGGGGACACCGCTAACTATGGCTACACCTTC.

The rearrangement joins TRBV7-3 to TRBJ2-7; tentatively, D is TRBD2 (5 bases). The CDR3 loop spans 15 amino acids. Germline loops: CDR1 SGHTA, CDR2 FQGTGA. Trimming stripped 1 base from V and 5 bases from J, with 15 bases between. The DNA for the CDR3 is TGTGCCAGCAGCTTAATGCAGACACACGGGGACGAGCAGTACTTC. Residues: CASSLMQTHGDEQYF. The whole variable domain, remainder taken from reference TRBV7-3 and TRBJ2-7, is GAGVSQTPSNKVTEKGKYVELRCDPISGHTALYWYRQSLGQGPEFLIYFQGTGAADDSGLPNDRFFAVRPEGSVSTLKIQRTERGDSAVYLCASSLMQTHGDEQYFGPGTRLTVT.

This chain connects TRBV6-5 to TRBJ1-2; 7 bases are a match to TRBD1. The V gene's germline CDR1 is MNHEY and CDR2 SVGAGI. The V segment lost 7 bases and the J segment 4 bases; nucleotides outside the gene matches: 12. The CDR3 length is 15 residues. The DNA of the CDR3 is TGTGCCAGCAATCGCGTTCGGGACAGCAGCTATGGCTACACCTTC. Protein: CASNRVRDSSYGYTF.

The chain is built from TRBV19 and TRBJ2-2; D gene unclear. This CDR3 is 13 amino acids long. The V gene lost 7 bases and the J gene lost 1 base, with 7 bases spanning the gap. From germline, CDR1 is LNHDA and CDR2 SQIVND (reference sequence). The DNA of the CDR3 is TGTGCCAGTATGTTTCGGAACACCGGGGAGCTGTTTTTT. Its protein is CASMFRNTGELFF.

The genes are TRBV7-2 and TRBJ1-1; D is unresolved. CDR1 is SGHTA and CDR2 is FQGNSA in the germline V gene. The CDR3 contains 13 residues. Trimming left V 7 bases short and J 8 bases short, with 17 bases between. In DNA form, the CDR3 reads TGTGCCAGCACCCTCGGGCGGGGAGCGGAAGCTTTCTTT. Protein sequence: CASTLGRGAEAFF.

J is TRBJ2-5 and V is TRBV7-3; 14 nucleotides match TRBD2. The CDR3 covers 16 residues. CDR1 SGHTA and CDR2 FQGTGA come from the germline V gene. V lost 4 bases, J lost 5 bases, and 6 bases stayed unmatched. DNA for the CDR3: TGTGCCAGCAGCTCCGGGACTAGCGGGGGCTGGGAGACCCAGTACTTC. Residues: CASSSGTSGGWETQYF.

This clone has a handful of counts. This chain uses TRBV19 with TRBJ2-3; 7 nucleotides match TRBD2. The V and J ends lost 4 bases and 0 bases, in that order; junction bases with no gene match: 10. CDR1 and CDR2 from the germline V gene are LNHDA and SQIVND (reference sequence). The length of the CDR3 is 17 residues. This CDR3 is CASSNRPSGSSTDTQYF. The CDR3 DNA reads TGTGCCAGTAGTAACCGCCCTAGCGGAAGTAGCACAGATACGCAGTATTTT.

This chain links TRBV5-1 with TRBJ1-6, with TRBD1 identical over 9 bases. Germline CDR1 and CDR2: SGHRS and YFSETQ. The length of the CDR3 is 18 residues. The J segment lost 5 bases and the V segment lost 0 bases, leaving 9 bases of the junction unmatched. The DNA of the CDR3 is TGCGCCAGCAGCTTGGGCACAGGGGGCGACGAGCATAATTCACCCCTCCACTTT. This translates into CASSLGTGGDEHNSPLHF.

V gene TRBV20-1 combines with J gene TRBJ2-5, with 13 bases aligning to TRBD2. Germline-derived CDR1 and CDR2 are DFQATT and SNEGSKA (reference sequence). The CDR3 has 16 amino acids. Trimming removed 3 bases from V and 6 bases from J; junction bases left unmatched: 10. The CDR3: CSASPALAGGMQTQYF. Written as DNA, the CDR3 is TGCAGTGCTAGTCCTGCACTAGCGGGAGGGATGCAGACCCAGTACTTC.

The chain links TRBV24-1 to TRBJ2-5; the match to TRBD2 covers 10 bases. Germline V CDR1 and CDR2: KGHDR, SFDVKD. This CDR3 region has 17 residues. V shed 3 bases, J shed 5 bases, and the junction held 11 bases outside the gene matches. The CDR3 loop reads CATSDARTSGGRETQYF. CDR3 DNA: TGTGCCACCAGTGATGCCCGGACTAGCGGTGGAAGGGAGACCCAGTACTTC.

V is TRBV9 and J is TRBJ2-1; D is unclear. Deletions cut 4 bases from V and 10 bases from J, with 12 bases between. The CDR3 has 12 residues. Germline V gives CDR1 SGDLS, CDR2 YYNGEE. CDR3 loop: CASSSPSGEQFF. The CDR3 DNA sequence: TGTGCCAGCAGCTCCCCTAGTGGGGAGCAGTTCTTC.

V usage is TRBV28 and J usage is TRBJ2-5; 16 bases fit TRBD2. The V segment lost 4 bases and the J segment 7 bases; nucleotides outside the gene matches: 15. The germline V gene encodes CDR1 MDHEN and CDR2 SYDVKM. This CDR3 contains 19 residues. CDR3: CASSSHAVGTSGRGGTQYF. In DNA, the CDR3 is TGTGCCAGCAGTTCCCACGCTGTCGGGACTAGCGGGAGGGGTGGGACCCAGTACTTC.

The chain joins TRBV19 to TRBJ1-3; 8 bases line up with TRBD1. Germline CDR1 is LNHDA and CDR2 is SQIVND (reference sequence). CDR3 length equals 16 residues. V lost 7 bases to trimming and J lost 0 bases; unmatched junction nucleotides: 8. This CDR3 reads CASNLGRGLSGNTIYF. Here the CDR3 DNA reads TGTGCCAGTAACCTGGGCAGGGGGCTCTCTGGAAACACCATATATTTT.

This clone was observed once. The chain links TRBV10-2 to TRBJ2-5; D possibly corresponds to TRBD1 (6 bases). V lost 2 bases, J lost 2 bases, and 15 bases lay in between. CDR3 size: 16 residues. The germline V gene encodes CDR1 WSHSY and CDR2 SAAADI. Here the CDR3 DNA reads TGCGCCAGCAGTGAGGTCTGGGGGCAGGGTCAAGAGACCCAGTACTTC. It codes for CASSEVWGQGQETQYF.

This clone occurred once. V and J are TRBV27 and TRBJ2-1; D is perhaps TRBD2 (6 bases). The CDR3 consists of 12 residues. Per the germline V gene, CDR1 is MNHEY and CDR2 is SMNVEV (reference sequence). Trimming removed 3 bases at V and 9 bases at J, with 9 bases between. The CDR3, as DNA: TGTGCCAGCAGTTTTGGGGGGTTTGAGCAGTTCTTC. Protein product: CASSFGGFEQFF.

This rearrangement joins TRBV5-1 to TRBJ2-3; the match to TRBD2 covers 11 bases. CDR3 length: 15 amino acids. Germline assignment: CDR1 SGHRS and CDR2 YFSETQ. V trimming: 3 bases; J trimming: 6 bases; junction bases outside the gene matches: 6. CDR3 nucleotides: TGCGCCAGCAGCTATGGGACTAGCGGTGTGGATACGCAGTATTTT. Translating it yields CASSYGTSGVDTQYF.

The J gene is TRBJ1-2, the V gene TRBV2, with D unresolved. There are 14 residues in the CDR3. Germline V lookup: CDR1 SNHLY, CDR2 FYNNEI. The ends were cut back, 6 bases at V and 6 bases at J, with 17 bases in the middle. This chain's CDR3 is CASRRETLRDGYTF. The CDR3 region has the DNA TGTGCCAGCAGGAGGGAGACTCTCAGAGATGGCTACACCTTC.

CDR3 region: CASSPPSRSLRTQYF. The CDR3, as DNA: TGTGCCAGCAGTCCCCCTTCTCGGAGCCTCAGGACCCAGTACTTC. The J gene is TRBJ2-5, the V gene TRBV28; no reliable D call. Germline assignment: CDR1 MDHEN and CDR2 SYDVKM. Trimming took off 5 bases at V and 7 bases at J, with 20 bases between the two ends. The CDR3 length is 15 residues.

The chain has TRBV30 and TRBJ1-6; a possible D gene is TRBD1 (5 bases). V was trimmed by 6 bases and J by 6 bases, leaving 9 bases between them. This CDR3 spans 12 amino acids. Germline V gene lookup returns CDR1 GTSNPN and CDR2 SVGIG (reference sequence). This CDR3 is CACQTVNSPLHF. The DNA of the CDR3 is TGTGCCTGTCAGACAGTTAATTCACCCCTCCACTTT. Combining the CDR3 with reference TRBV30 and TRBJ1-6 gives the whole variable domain SQTIHQWPATLVQPVGSPLSLECTVEGTSNPNLYWYRQAAGRGLQLLFYSVGIGQISSEVPQNLSASRPQDRQFILSSKKLLLSDSGFYLCACQTVNSPLHFGNGTRLTVT.

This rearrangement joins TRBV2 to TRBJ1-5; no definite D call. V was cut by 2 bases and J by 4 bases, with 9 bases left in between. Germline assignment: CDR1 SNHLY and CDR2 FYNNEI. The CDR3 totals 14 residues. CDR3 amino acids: CASSEFTRNQPQHF. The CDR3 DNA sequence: TGTGCCAGCAGTGAATTCACCAGAAATCAGCCCCAGCATTTT.

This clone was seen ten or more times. CDR3 in DNA: TGTGCCAGCAGCCCCGGGACAGCCTACGAGCAGTACTTC. Amino acid sequence: CASSPGTAYEQYF. The V call is TRBV3-1 (or the pseudogene TRBV3-2), the J call TRBJ2-7; TRBD1 aligns across 7 bases. This CDR3 comprises 13 residues. With V trimmed by 4 bases and J by 2 bases, 2 bases remained unmatched. From germline, CDR1 is LGHDT and CDR2 YNNKEL (reference sequence).

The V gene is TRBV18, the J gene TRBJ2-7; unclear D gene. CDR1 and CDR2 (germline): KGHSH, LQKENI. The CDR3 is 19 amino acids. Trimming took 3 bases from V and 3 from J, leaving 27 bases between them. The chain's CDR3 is CASSPRHNNLYVVFYEQYF. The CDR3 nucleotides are TGTGCCAGCTCACCCAGACACAACAATCTTTACGTCGTTTTCTACGAGCAGTACTTC.

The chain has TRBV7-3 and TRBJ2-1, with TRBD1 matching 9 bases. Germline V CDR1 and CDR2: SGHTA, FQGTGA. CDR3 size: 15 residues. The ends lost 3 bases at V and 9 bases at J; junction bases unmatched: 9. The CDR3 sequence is CASSFDYRGPVEQFF. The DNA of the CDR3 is TGTGCCAGCAGCTTCGACTACAGGGGGCCGGTTGAGCAGTTCTTC.

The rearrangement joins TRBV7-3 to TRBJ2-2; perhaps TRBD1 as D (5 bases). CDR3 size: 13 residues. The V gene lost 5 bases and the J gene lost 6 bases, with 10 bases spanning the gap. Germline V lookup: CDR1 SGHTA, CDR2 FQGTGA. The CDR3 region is CASSPRDAGELFF. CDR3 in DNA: TGTGCCAGCAGCCCCAGGGATGCCGGGGAGCTGTTTTTT.

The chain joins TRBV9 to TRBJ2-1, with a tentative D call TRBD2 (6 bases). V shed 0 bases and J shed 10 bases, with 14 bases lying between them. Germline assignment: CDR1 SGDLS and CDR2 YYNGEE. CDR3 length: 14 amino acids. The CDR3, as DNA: TGTGCCAGCAGCGTAGCTGGTAGCGGTCGAGAGCAGTTCTTC. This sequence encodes CASSVAGSGREQFF.